This is a list of T cell receptor beta chains from one sample in a study of cytomegalovirus exposure and HLA in healthy donors. Sequencing used immunoSEQ multiplex PCR; TCRdb keeps in-frame clones, though not all of them. In the table there are some 120,000 clones, just under 95% of which are singletons. Sequenced sample: PBMCs. The origin of the receptors is a young woman in good health and CMV-seronegative. CDR3s include the opening cysteine and the closing phenylalanine or tryptophan. D genes are given only for firm matches. A row's size may be missing; if present it is once, few, many or a size class.

clone size: -; D gene: TRBD2; V gene: TRBV19; CDR3 length: 15; J gene: TRBJ2-3; CDR3 DNA: TGTGCCAGTAGCCCCGGTGGCGGGGGGGCAGATACGCAGTATTTT; CDR3 protein: CASSPGGGGADTQYF
clone size: -; D gene: TRBD1; V gene: TRBV11-2; CDR3 length: 15; J gene: TRBJ1-1; CDR3 DNA: TGTGCCAGCAGCTTAGAGGGGACAGGGTACACTGAAGCTTTCTTT; CDR3 protein: CASSLEGTGYTEAFF
clone size: once; D gene: -; V gene: TRBV2; CDR3 length: 14; J gene: TRBJ1-2; CDR3 DNA: TGTGCCAGCACGAAAACAGAAACTAACTATGGCTACACCTTC; CDR3 protein: CASTKTETNYGYTF
clone size: -; D gene: -; V gene: TRBV5-1; CDR3 length: 14; J gene: TRBJ1-1; CDR3 DNA: TGCGCCAGCAGGAGAGGGCGGGGGGACACTGAAGCTTTCTTT; CDR3 protein: CASRRGRGDTEAFF
clone size: -; D gene: -; V gene: TRBV5-1; CDR3 length: 14; J gene: TRBJ2-6; CDR3 DNA: TGCGCCAGCAGCTTAGGAGCTGGGGCCAACGTCCTGACTTTC; CDR3 protein: CASSLGAGANVLTF
clone size: -; D gene: TRBD2; V gene: TRBV5-1; CDR3 length: 14; J gene: TRBJ2-3; CDR3 DNA: TGCGCCAGCAGCTTCTCTAGCGGCCCAGATACGCAGTATTTT; CDR3 protein: CASSFSSGPDTQYF
clone size: -; D gene: -; V gene: TRBV5-1; CDR3 length: 13; J gene: TRBJ1-2; CDR3 DNA: TGCGCCAGCAGCTTTGGAGGGGGGGACGGCTACACCTTC; CDR3 protein: CASSFGGGDGYTF
clone size: -; D gene: -; V gene: TRBV19; CDR3 length: 15; J gene: TRBJ2-2; CDR3 DNA: TGTGCCAGTAGTATAGACAGGGTACGGAACGGGGAGCTGTTTTTT; CDR3 protein: CASSIDRVRNGELFF
clone size: few; D gene: -; V gene: TRBV4-1; CDR3 length: 14; J gene: TRBJ2-7; CDR3 DNA: TGCGCCAGCAGCCAAGGGACAGTCTCCTACGAGCAGTACTTC; CDR3 protein: CASSQGTVSYEQYF
clone size: -; D gene: TRBD1; V gene: TRBV19; CDR3 length: 16; J gene: TRBJ1-5; CDR3 DNA: TGTGCCAGTAGTAGACAGGGGGCGCTTAGCAATCAGCCCCAGCATTTT; CDR3 protein: CASSRQGALSNQPQHF
clone size: -; D gene: TRBD2; V gene: TRBV5-4; CDR3 length: 15; J gene: TRBJ2-1; CDR3 DNA: TGTGCCAGCAGCGCCACTAGCGGGAGGACCAATGAGCAGTTCTTC; CDR3 protein: CASSATSGRTNEQFF
clone size: -; D gene: -; V gene: TRBV27; CDR3 length: 16; J gene: TRBJ1-1; CDR3 DNA: TGTGCCAGCATATCACCTGCGGCCGGGAGGAACACTGAAGCTTTCTTT; CDR3 protein: CASISPAAGRNTEAFF
clone size: few; D gene: TRBD2; V gene: TRBV29-1; CDR3 length: 14; J gene: TRBJ2-1; CDR3 DNA: TGCAGCGTTGTCCGAGCGGGGGGGCATGATGAGCAGTTCTTC; CDR3 protein: CSVVRAGGHDEQFF
clone size: once; D gene: -; V gene: TRBV10-3; CDR3 length: 13; J gene: TRBJ2-3; CDR3 DNA: TGTGCCATCAGGAGGGTTCCGCGGGATACGCAGTATTTT; CDR3 protein: CAIRRVPRDTQYF
clone size: -; D gene: -; V gene: TRBV6-6; CDR3 length: 15; J gene: TRBJ1-4; CDR3 DNA: TGTGCCAGCAGTCCCCAGACAGGCCAGCTAGAAAAACTGTTTTTT; CDR3 protein: CASSPQTGQLEKLFF
clone size: once; D gene: -; V gene: TRBV10-3; CDR3 length: 18; J gene: TRBJ2-6; CDR3 DNA: TGTGCCATCAGTGTAAGCAGGGGAAAAGGCGCTGGGGCCAACGTCCTGACTTTC; CDR3 protein: CAISVSRGKGAGANVLTF
clone size: -; D gene: TRBD2; V gene: TRBV29-1; CDR3 length: 13; J gene: TRBJ2-1; CDR3 DNA: TGCAGCGTTGCTCCCGGGGGGAACAATGAGCAGTTCTTC; CDR3 protein: CSVAPGGNNEQFF
clone size: -; D gene: -; V gene: TRBV5-4; CDR3 length: 14; J gene: TRBJ2-2; CDR3 DNA: TGTGCCAGCAGCCGAGCGCTAGCGAACGGGGAGCTGTTTTTT; CDR3 protein: CASSRALANGELFF
clone size: once; D gene: TRBD1; V gene: TRBV27; CDR3 length: 15; J gene: TRBJ2-2; CDR3 DNA: TGTGCCAGCAGTTCAGGACAGGGAGTAGTCGGGGAGCTGTTTTTT; CDR3 protein: CASSSGQGVVGELFF
clone size: -; D gene: -; V gene: TRBV6-6; CDR3 length: 13; J gene: TRBJ2-7; CDR3 DNA: TGTGCCAGCAGTAATCGAGGGGGTTACGAGCAGTACTTC; CDR3 protein: CASSNRGGYEQYF
clone size: -; D gene: TRBD2; V gene: TRBV6-4; CDR3 length: 15; J gene: TRBJ2-3; CDR3 DNA: TGTGCCAGCAGTGACCTGGGACTAGGCACAGATACGCAGTATTTT; CDR3 protein: CASSDLGLGTDTQYF
clone size: -; D gene: TRBD2; V gene: TRBV7-2; CDR3 length: 15; J gene: TRBJ2-7; CDR3 DNA: TGTGCCAGCAGCCCCTGGGGACTAGACCCCCGCGAGCAGTACTTC; CDR3 protein: CASSPWGLDPREQYF
clone size: -; D gene: -; V gene: TRBV2; CDR3 length: 15; J gene: TRBJ1-1; CDR3 DNA: TGTGCCAGCAGCTTTTCCTCGGGGGTGAACACTGAAGCTTTCTTT; CDR3 protein: CASSFSSGVNTEAFF
clone size: -; D gene: -; V gene: TRBV6-1; CDR3 length: 13; J gene: TRBJ2-5; CDR3 DNA: TGTGCCAGCAGTGGGGTAGCCGTAGAGACCCAGTACTTC; CDR3 protein: CASSGVAVETQYF
clone size: -; D gene: -; V gene: TRBV30; CDR3 length: 13; J gene: TRBJ2-4; CDR3 DNA: TGTGCCTACTCGATGGGTACGGGAAACATTCAGTACTTC; CDR3 protein: CAYSMGTGNIQYF
clone size: -; D gene: -; V gene: TRBV30; CDR3 length: 12; J gene: TRBJ1-5; CDR3 DNA: TGTGCCTGGGGGCGAGACAATCAGCCCCAGCATTTT; CDR3 protein: CAWGRDNQPQHF
clone size: -; D gene: -; V gene: TRBV5-1; CDR3 length: 15; J gene: TRBJ1-3; CDR3 DNA: TGCGCCAGCAGCTTGGCGTCTTACAGAGGAAACACCATATATTTT; CDR3 protein: CASSLASYRGNTIYF
clone size: once; D gene: TRBD1; V gene: TRBV27; CDR3 length: 15; J gene: TRBJ1-1; CDR3 DNA: TGTGCCAGCAGTTTCACCGGGACAGCAAACACTGAAGCTTTCTTT; CDR3 protein: CASSFTGTANTEAFF
clone size: -; D gene: -; V gene: TRBV7-3; CDR3 length: 16; J gene: TRBJ2-5; CDR3 DNA: TGTGCCAGCAGCCTAACCGGGACTCAGCTGGCCGAAACCCAGTACTTC; CDR3 protein: CASSLTGTQLAETQYF
clone size: -; D gene: -; V gene: TRBV30; CDR3 length: 15; J gene: TRBJ2-5; CDR3 DNA: TGTGCCTGGAGTGTACCACAGGGACCTGAGGAGACCCAGTACTTC; CDR3 protein: CAWSVPQGPEETQYF
clone size: -; D gene: TRBD1; V gene: TRBV7-3; CDR3 length: 18; J gene: TRBJ2-6; CDR3 DNA: TGTGCCAGCAGCAGGACAGGGGGATCCCTCTCTGGGGCCAACGTCCTGACTTTC; CDR3 protein: CASSRTGGSLSGANVLTF
clone size: -; D gene: -; V gene: TRBV29-1; CDR3 length: 13; J gene: TRBJ1-4; CDR3 DNA: TGCAGCGTTGATGGGTTTGGAGGGCCCAAACTGTTTTTT; CDR3 protein: CSVDGFGGPKLFF
clone size: -; D gene: -; V gene: TRBV5-1; CDR3 length: 15; J gene: TRBJ2-7; CDR3 DNA: TGCGCCAGCAGCTTGGAGTTTGACAGAACCTACGAGCAGTACTTC; CDR3 protein: CASSLEFDRTYEQYF
clone size: once; D gene: -; V gene: TRBV28; CDR3 length: 13; J gene: TRBJ2-7; CDR3 DNA: TGTGCCACACACGGGACTCTTGCCTACGAGCAGTACTTC; CDR3 protein: CATHGTLAYEQYF
clone size: -; D gene: TRBD1; V gene: TRBV5-4; CDR3 length: 15; J gene: TRBJ2-1; CDR3 DNA: TGTGCCAGCAGATCCGGGACAGGGCCCTACAATGAGCAGTTCTTC; CDR3 protein: CASRSGTGPYNEQFF